The rows below give T cell receptor beta chains drawn from one sample of a study of blood T cells in healthy people across ages. TCRdb itself ran the 5' RACE reads through MiXCR, one entry per CDR3 protein. The sample lists roughly 800,000 distinct CDR3 sequences; less than 70% were seen once. The sample consisted of blood. The receptor source for this set is a man aged 80 or over in good health. The CDR3 runs from the conserved cysteine through the conserved F or W. Fields, in order: V gene, clone size, J gene, D gene, CDR3 DNA, CDR3 protein. A D gene is named only where the DNA matches it firmly. Clone size is given for some rows only: seen once, a few or many times, or a class if the clone is expanded.

V: TRBV9; size: few; J: TRBJ1-4; D: .; DNA: TGTGCCAGCAGCGCGGGCCCAGTGGGACGTCCTGAAAAACTGTTTTTT; CDR3: CASSAGPVGRPEKLFF
V: TRBV29-1; size: few; J: TRBJ2-3; D: TRBD2; DNA: TGCAGCGTAGGAAGCGGGGCCCCAGATACGCAGTATTTT; CDR3: CSVGSGAPDTQYF
V: TRBV7-9; size: .; J: TRBJ2-7; D: .; DNA: TGTGCCAGCAGCTTACAGGCAGGGAGCTACGAGCAGTACTTC; CDR3: CASSLQAGSYEQYF
V: TRBV7-2; size: many; J: TRBJ2-1; D: .; DNA: TGTGCCAGCAGCTTAAGGGGCCTCGGGCCCGGTGAGCAGTTCTTC; CDR3: CASSLRGLGPGEQFF
V: TRBV20-1; size: .; J: TRBJ2-5; D: .; DNA: TGCAGTGCTAGAAAGCAGTACTTC; CDR3: CSARKQYF
V: TRBV6-6; size: .; J: TRBJ1-2; D: .; DNA: TGTGCCAGCAGCCCATGGAGTGGCTACACCTTC; CDR3: CASSPWSGYTF
V: TRBV12-3/TRBV12-4; size: .; J: TRBJ2-3; D: .; DNA: TGTGCCAGCAGTTTAGACACGTTCACAGATACGCAGTATTTT; CDR3: CASSLDTFTDTQYF
V: TRBV20-1; size: few; J: TRBJ2-4; D: .; DNA: TGCAGTGCTAGCTCCAGGGTGGGAACCAAAAACATTCAGTACTTC; CDR3: CSASSRVGTKNIQYF
V: TRBV15; size: .; J: TRBJ1-1; D: .; DNA: TGTGCCACCAGCAGGGAGGGATCTTCCACTGAAGCTTTCTTT; CDR3: CATSREGSSTEAFF
V: TRBV6-5; size: .; J: TRBJ2-7; D: .; DNA: TGTGCCAGCAGTCGGCAACTAGGGAGCTCCTACGAGCAGTACTTC; CDR3: CASSRQLGSSYEQYF
V: TRBV11-2; size: .; J: TRBJ2-3; D: TRBD2; DNA: TGTGCCAGCAGAGCGGGGGGTAGGGAAGATACGCAGTATTTT; CDR3: CASRAGGREDTQYF
V: TRBV10-3; size: few; J: TRBJ1-1; D: .; DNA: TGTGCCATCAGGCGGGCAGTCATGAACACTGAAGCTTTCTTT; CDR3: CAIRRAVMNTEAFF
V: TRBV7-9; size: .; J: TRBJ1-1; D: .; DNA: TGTGCCAGCAGCTTTTTGGGGGGGAACACTGAAGCTTTCTTT; CDR3: CASSFLGGNTEAFF
V: TRBV20-1; size: once; J: TRBJ2-1; D: .; DNA: TGCAGTGCTACCAGAACCTCCAACCGCAATGAGCAGTTCTTC; CDR3: CSATRTSNRNEQFF
V: TRBV14; size: .; J: TRBJ1-1; D: .; DNA: TGTGCCAGCAGCCGGCGGGGGAGGAACACTGAAGCTTTCTTT; CDR3: CASSRRGRNTEAFF
V: TRBV27; size: few; J: TRBJ2-1; D: .; DNA: TGTGCCAGCAGTTTAAACCTGCGGGTATCTAGTGAGCAGTTCTTC; CDR3: CASSLNLRVSSEQFF
V: TRBV7-9; size: .; J: TRBJ2-7; D: .; DNA: TGTGCCTCAACCAGGGGTAAAGGCTACGAGCAGTACTTC; CDR3: CASTRGKGYEQYF
V: TRBV3-1; size: few; J: TRBJ2-5; D: .; DNA: TGTGCCAGCAGCCAAGGTCCAACAGAGGGGACCCAGTACTTC; CDR3: CASSQGPTEGTQYF
V: TRBV18; size: few; J: TRBJ2-7; D: TRBD2; DNA: TGTGCCAGCTCACCAGAAACTAGCGGGAGCAGCGGCTCCTACGAGCAGTACTTC; CDR3: CASSPETSGSSGSYEQYF
V: TRBV20-1; size: .; J: TRBJ1-2; D: TRBD1; DNA: TGCAGTGTCGCTCCCGGGACAGGGGGTGGAGGCTACACCTTC; CDR3: CSVAPGTGGGGYTF
V: TRBV7-9; size: once; J: TRBJ2-1; D: .; DNA: TGTGCCAGCAGCTTAACAGGGTTAGCTACCCATGAGCAGTTCTTC; CDR3: CASSLTGLATHEQFF
V: TRBV29-1; size: .; J: TRBJ2-7; D: TRBD1; DNA: TGCAACGCCATTTCGCCAGGGGGTTCCTACGAGCAGTACTTC; CDR3: CNAISPGGSYEQYF
V: TRBV12-3/TRBV12-4; size: once; J: TRBJ2-2; D: .; DNA: TGTGCCACTGGACTACTGGGAACCGGGGAGCTGTTTTTT; CDR3: CATGLLGTGELFF
V: TRBV20-1; size: .; J: TRBJ2-7; D: .; DNA: TGCAGTGCTAGTAGGCTAGCATACGAGCAGTACTTC; CDR3: CSASRLAYEQYF
V: TRBV11-1; size: .; J: TRBJ2-3; D: .; DNA: TGTGCCAGCAGCTTAAGGGGATGGGAGTCGGATACGCAGTATTTT; CDR3: CASSLRGWESDTQYF
V: TRBV3-1; size: few; J: TRBJ2-6; D: TRBD2; DNA: TGTGCCAGCAGCCAGCGTCCTAGCGGGACCTCTGGGGCCAACGTCCTGACTTTC; CDR3: CASSQRPSGTSGANVLTF
V: TRBV6-5; size: .; J: TRBJ2-1; D: TRBD2; DNA: TGTGCCAGCAGTTGGGCGGGACTAGACAATGAGCAGTTCTTC; CDR3: CASSWAGLDNEQFF
V: TRBV5-5; size: once; J: TRBJ2-1; D: .; DNA: TGTGCCAGCAGCTTGGCAGAAGCGGCAGCCTACAATGAGCAGTTCTTC; CDR3: CASSLAEAAAYNEQFF
V: TRBV29-1; size: few; J: TRBJ2-1; D: TRBD2; DNA: TGCAGCGCCCTGAGCGGGGGGACCTACAATGAGCAGTTCTTC; CDR3: CSALSGGTYNEQFF
V: TRBV28; size: .; J: TRBJ2-5; D: .; DNA: TGTGCCAGCAGTTTAGGTGGGACCACTAAAGAGACCCAGTACTTC; CDR3: CASSLGGTTKETQYF
V: TRBV5-1; size: .; J: TRBJ1-2; D: TRBD1; DNA: TGCGCCAGCAGCTTGTCCAGGGGGAACGATGGCTACACCTTC; CDR3: CASSLSRGNDGYTF